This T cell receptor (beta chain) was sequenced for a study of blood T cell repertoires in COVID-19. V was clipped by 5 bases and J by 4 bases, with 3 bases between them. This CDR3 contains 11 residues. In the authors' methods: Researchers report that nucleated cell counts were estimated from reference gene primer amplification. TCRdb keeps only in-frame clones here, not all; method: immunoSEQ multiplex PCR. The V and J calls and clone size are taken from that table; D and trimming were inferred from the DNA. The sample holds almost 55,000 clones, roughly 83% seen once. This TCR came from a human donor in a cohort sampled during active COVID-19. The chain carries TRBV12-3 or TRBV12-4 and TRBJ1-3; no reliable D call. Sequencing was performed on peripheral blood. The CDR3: CASSLGNTIYF. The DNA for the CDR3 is TGTGCCAGCAGTCTCGGAAACACCATATATTTT.